The 15 T cell receptor beta chains listed next were all sequenced from one sample in a study of blood T cell repertoires in COVID-19. Sequenced by immunoSEQ multiplex PCR; TCRdb stores in-frame clones only, minus some. The sample yields about 200,000 clones, approximately 88% seen once. Sequenced sample: peripheral blood. The receptors stem from a man aged 35-49 years with acute or convalescent COVID-19.

The chain couples TRBV6-6 to TRBJ2-7; 9 positions agree with TRBD1. V was clipped by 5 bases and J by 4 bases; unmatched bases: 9. The germline CDR1 and CDR2 sequences are MNHNY and SVGAGI (reference sequence). CDR3 length: 15 residues. In nucleotides, the CDR3 is TGTGCCAGCAGTACCTCGGGACAGGGTAATTACGAGCAGTACTTC. It specifies CASSTSGQGNYEQYF.

The J gene is TRBJ1-1, the V gene TRBV5-1; weak D call: TRBD1 (5 bases). The CDR3 spans 15 residues. Looked up from germline, CDR1 is SGHRS and CDR2 is YFSETQ. Trimming cost V 0 bases and J 6 bases, with 15 bases left between them. The CDR3 loop reads CASSLGWGGEPEAFF. In nucleotides, the CDR3 is TGCGCCAGCAGCTTGGGCTGGGGGGGTGAACCTGAAGCTTTCTTT.

The chain uses TRBV30 and TRBJ2-7, with D unclear. The CDR3 is 12 amino acids. With 2 bases removed from V and 4 bases from J, the gap between germline ends came to 9 bases. The germline gives CDR1 GTSNPN, CDR2 SVGIG (reference sequence). Written as DNA, the CDR3 is TGTGCCTGGAGTCTAATAACTTACGAGCAGTACTTC. This codes for CAWSLITYEQYF.

The V gene is TRBV4-3, the J gene TRBJ1-6; D remains unclear. Germline V CDR1 and CDR2: LGHNA, YSLEER. The CDR3 spans 15 residues. V dropped 1 base and J dropped 7 bases, with 11 bases sitting between them. The chain's CDR3 is CASSQVGSPNSPLHF. CDR3 nucleotides: TGCGCCAGCAGCCAAGTGGGCAGCCCGAATTCACCCCTCCACTTT.

The chain joins TRBV7-2 to TRBJ1-5; TRBD1 is a possible D gene (5 bases). Germline lookup yields CDR1 SGHTA and CDR2 FQGNSA. Deletions cut 2 bases from V and 2 bases from J, with 13 bases between. The CDR3 spans 16 residues. DNA for the CDR3: TGTGCCAGCAGCTTATCTTCGGGGGGAGGCAATCAGCCCCAGCATTTT. Amino acid sequence: CASSLSSGGGNQPQHF.

About this clone itself: A much larger clone differs by one base, so this may be a read error. Written as DNA, the CDR3 is TGTGCCAGCAGCCAAGGGACTAGCGGACAAGAGACCCAGTACTTC. It is translated as CASSQGTSGQETQYF. This rearrangement joins TRBV3-1 (or the pseudogene TRBV3-2) to TRBJ2-5; 10 positions match TRBD2. Germline lookup yields CDR1 LGHDT and CDR2 YNNKEL (reference sequence). This CDR3 has 15 amino acids. V was clipped by 1 base and J by 2 bases; unmatched bases: 1.

This chain links TRBV6-5 with TRBJ2-1; 13 bases are shared with TRBD2. The CDR3 runs 16 residues. V shed 4 bases, J shed 8 bases, and the junction held 8 bases outside the gene matches. Germline V gene sequence: CDR1 MNHEY, CDR2 SVGAGI. The CDR3: CASSSRLAGGRDEQFF. For the CDR3, the DNA is TGTGCCAGCAGTTCAAGACTAGCGGGAGGAAGGGATGAGCAGTTCTTC.

The chain carries TRBV15 and TRBJ2-1; TRBD2 matches at 7 bases. Trimming removed 0 bases from V and 6 bases from J; junction bases left unmatched: 5. This CDR3 region has 15 residues. The germline gives CDR1 LNHNV, CDR2 YYDKDF (reference sequence). The CDR3 bases are TGTGCCACCAGCAGAGATTGGGGAGGGTCCAATGAGCAGTTCTTC. This gives the protein CATSRDWGGSNEQFF.

This chain links TRBV10-3 with TRBJ1-1; 12 bases agree with TRBD1. This CDR3 spans 12 amino acids. From germline, CDR1 is ENHRY and CDR2 SYGVKD. V shed 10 bases, J shed 5 bases, and the junction held 2 bases outside the gene matches. CDR3 coding DNA: TGTGCCACGGGACAGGGGGCAACTGAAGCTTTCTTT. This translates into CATGQGATEAFF.

The rearrangement uses TRBV6-5 and TRBJ2-6; 7 bases align to TRBD1. With V trimmed by 4 bases and J by 1 base, 4 bases remained unmatched. The CDR3 contains 16 residues. The germline V gene encodes CDR1 MNHEY and CDR2 SVGAGI. This CDR3 is CASSSRQGSGANVLTF. CDR3 coding DNA: TGTGCCAGCAGTTCCAGACAGGGATCTGGGGCCAACGTCCTGACTTTC.

V gene TRBV11-2 combines with J gene TRBJ1-6; no firm D call. The V gene lost 3 bases and the J gene lost 0 bases, with 6 bases spanning the gap. There are 15 residues in the CDR3. Per the germline V gene, CDR1 is SGHAT and CDR2 is FQNNGV. CDR3 nucleotides: TGTGCCAGCAGCTTTGAGAGCTCCTATAATTCACCCCTCCACTTT. Translated: CASSFESSYNSPLHF.

The chain employs TRBV10-3 and TRBJ2-5; TRBD1 might be the D (6 bases). The CDR3 runs 14 residues. V gave up 6 bases and J gave up 0 bases, with 11 bases separating them. Germline V gene data show CDR1 as ENHRY and CDR2 as SYGVKD. CDR3 DNA: TGTGCCATCAGCAAAACAGGGTACCAAGAGACCCAGTACTTC. Its protein is CAISKTGYQETQYF.

The chain uses TRBV10-2 and TRBJ1-1, with 8 positions matching TRBD1. Per germline, CDR1 WSHSY and CDR2 SAAADI. The CDR3 consists of 16 residues. V gave up 4 bases and J gave up 5 bases; unmatched junction bases: 12. Here the CDR3 reads CASSGQGLAAKTEAFF. The CDR3 region has the DNA TGCGCCAGCAGTGGACAGGGGTTAGCGGCAAAGACTGAAGCTTTCTTT.

This clone has a single count. This chain links TRBV6-2 or TRBV6-3 with TRBJ2-7; 11 bases agree with TRBD1. Germline CDR1 is MNHEY and CDR2 is SVGEGT. The junction had 4 bases not matched to a gene; V was cut back by 0 bases and J by 3 bases. This CDR3 has 16 amino acids. The CDR3 is CASSYSGQGAGYEQYF. DNA of the CDR3: TGTGCCAGCAGTTACTCTGGACAGGGGGCCGGCTACGAGCAGTACTTC.

CDR3 nucleotide sequence: TGTGCCAGCAGTTCCGAGAACTATGGCTACACCTTC. Amino acid sequence: CASSSENYGYTF. The chain couples TRBV28 to TRBJ1-2; D ambiguous. Germline V gene lookup returns CDR1 MDHEN and CDR2 SYDVKM. With 4 bases removed from V and 2 bases from J, the gap between germline ends came to 5 bases. The CDR3 runs to 12 residues.